This is a list of T cell receptor beta chains from one sample in a study of blood T cells in healthy people across ages. One entry per CDR3 protein results from TCRdb running MiXCR on the 5' RACE reads. The sample carries roughly 2 million distinct CDR3 sequences, about 50% recorded once. The material sequenced was blood. Source of these receptors: a woman between 40 and 50 years old in good health. The CDR3 runs from the conserved cysteine through the conserved F or W. A D gene is named only where the DNA matches it firmly. Not all rows give a size; the values are once, few, many and, for expanded clones, a class.

J: TRBJ1-4
D: NA
V: TRBV11-2
size: NA
DNA: TGTGCCAGCAGCTCCCTTGAAGGGGTGACTAATGAAAAACTGTTTTTT
CDR3: CASSSLEGVTNEKLFF

J: TRBJ1-2
D: NA
V: TRBV4-2
size: few
DNA: TGTGCCAGCAGCCAAGATCCCAAGGGGGTTAGTGGCTACACCTTC
CDR3: CASSQDPKGVSGYTF

J: TRBJ2-5
D: NA
V: TRBV21-1
size: NA
DNA: TGTGCCAGCAGCAAAGCCCAGGGGGGTTGGGAGACCCAGTACTTC
CDR3: CASSKAQGGWETQYF

J: TRBJ2-5
D: NA
V: TRBV13
size: many
DNA: TGTGCCAGCAGCTTAGGAGGGAGAGCCGAGACCCAGTACTTC
CDR3: CASSLGGRAETQYF

J: TRBJ1-2
D: TRBD1
V: TRBV29-1
size: few
DNA: TGCAGCGTTGAAGATGACGTGACAGGGGTAGTCGGCTATGGCTACACCTTC
CDR3: CSVEDDVTGVVGYGYTF

J: TRBJ1-2
D: NA
V: TRBV7-9
size: NA
DNA: TGTGCCAGCAGCTTAGGCCGGTCAGAGAAGTACTATGGCTACACCTTC
CDR3: CASSLGRSEKYYGYTF

J: TRBJ2-3
D: NA
V: TRBV13
size: NA
DNA: TGTGCCAGCAGTCAACCGTCCGGGGTTTTGACAGATACGCAGTATTTT
CDR3: CASSQPSGVLTDTQYF

J: TRBJ2-5
D: NA
V: TRBV5-1
size: NA
DNA: TGCGCCAGCAGCATCGACAGGCTCAAAGGGGAGACCCAGTACTTC
CDR3: CASSIDRLKGETQYF

J: TRBJ2-5
D: NA
V: TRBV3-1
size: NA
DNA: TGTGCCAGCAGCCACATCCGGGAGCAAGAGACCCAGTACTTC
CDR3: CASSHIREQETQYF

J: TRBJ2-4
D: NA
V: TRBV27
size: NA
DNA: TGTGCCAGCAGTAGCCTTGGGGTCACCAAAAACATTCAGTACTTC
CDR3: CASSSLGVTKNIQYF

J: TRBJ2-1
D: NA
V: TRBV20-1
size: few
DNA: TGCAGTGCTAGAGATCGTAGGAATTTTCTCAATGAGCAGTTCTTC
CDR3: CSARDRRNFLNEQFF

J: TRBJ2-7
D: TRBD2
V: TRBV15
size: few
DNA: TGTGCCACCAGCAGAGAATATAGCGGGGGGGCCCAGGGTGAGTCCTACGAGCAGTACTTC
CDR3: CATSREYSGGAQGESYEQYF

J: TRBJ2-1
D: NA
V: TRBV14
size: few
DNA: TGTGCCAGCAGCCTGGTCTCGGGGGCCGGCAATGAGCAGTTCTTC
CDR3: CASSLVSGAGNEQFF

J: TRBJ1-1
D: NA
V: TRBV6-2/TRBV6-3
size: NA
DNA: TGTGCCAGCAGTGACCGCAGGGGCGCTGAAGCTTTCTTT
CDR3: CASSDRRGAEAFF

J: TRBJ2-5
D: TRBD2
V: TRBV13
size: few
DNA: TGTGCCAGCAGCTCCCGGACTAGCTGGGAGACCCAGTACTTC
CDR3: CASSSRTSWETQYF

J: TRBJ2-3
D: NA
V: TRBV4-2
size: many
DNA: TGTGCCAGCAGCCAAGAAGCCGGGCGGGGCACAGATACGCAGTATTTT
CDR3: CASSQEAGRGTDTQYF

J: TRBJ2-3
D: TRBD1
V: TRBV25-1
size: NA
DNA: TGTGCCAGCAGTGGAATTGGGACAGGGGGTTTTACGCAGTATTTT
CDR3: CASSGIGTGGFTQYF

J: TRBJ1-2
D: NA
V: TRBV7-9
size: once
DNA: TGTGCCAGCAGTTCAATAGGGTTGGACTATGGCTACACCTTC
CDR3: CASSSIGLDYGYTF

J: TRBJ1-5
D: NA
V: TRBV5-6
size: once
DNA: TGTGCCAGCAGCTTCCCTCAAGGGGGGCTCCTCCTCAATCAGCCCCAGCATTTT
CDR3: CASSFPQGGLLLNQPQHF

J: TRBJ1-2
D: TRBD1
V: TRBV7-2
size: NA
DNA: TGTGCCAACAGCCCGGCGACAGGGGGGCGTAACTATGGCTACACCTTC
CDR3: CANSPATGGRNYGYTF

J: TRBJ2-3
D: NA
V: TRBV5-1
size: few
DNA: TGCGCCACCAAGCCAGAGCCCCCAGATACGCAGTATTTT
CDR3: CATKPEPPDTQYF

J: TRBJ1-2
D: NA
V: TRBV12-3/TRBV12-4
size: few
DNA: TGTGCCAGCAAAGTTAGGGGGGAGCGGAGCTATGGCTACACCTTC
CDR3: CASKVRGERSYGYTF

J: TRBJ2-1
D: NA
V: TRBV7-9
size: NA
DNA: TGTGCCAGCAGCGTAGTATTCATCAATGAGCAGTTCTTC
CDR3: CASSVVFINEQFF

J: TRBJ2-3
D: TRBD2
V: TRBV4-1
size: NA
DNA: TGCGCCAGCAGCCAAGATCCGACTAGCGGGGGGGAGACAGATACGCAGTATTTT
CDR3: CASSQDPTSGGETDTQYF

J: TRBJ1-5
D: NA
V: TRBV7-2
size: NA
DNA: TGTGCCAGCAGCTTAGGCCGGCAGAATAATCAGCCCCAGCATTTT
CDR3: CASSLGRQNNQPQHF

J: TRBJ2-3
D: NA
V: TRBV27
size: NA
DNA: TGTGCCAGCAGTTTATGGCTCTCCAGCACAGATACGCAGTATTTT
CDR3: CASSLWLSSTDTQYF

J: TRBJ2-1
D: NA
V: TRBV5-1
size: few
DNA: TGCGCCAGCGGCGAAGCCGGGACACCTTACAATGAGCAGTTCTTC
CDR3: CASGEAGTPYNEQFF

J: TRBJ2-1
D: NA
V: TRBV15
size: few
DNA: TGTGCCACCAGCAGTCGTGTTAGCTCCTACAATGAGCAGTTCTTC
CDR3: CATSSRVSSYNEQFF

J: TRBJ2-5
D: TRBD2
V: TRBV7-7
size: NA
DNA: TGTGCTAGCAGCTTAGGCAGACTAGCGGAGACCCAGTACTTC
CDR3: CASSLGRLAETQYF

J: TRBJ2-1
D: TRBD2
V: TRBV4-3
size: NA
DNA: TGCGCCAGCAGCCCGTATAGCGGGGGGGCCCTTGAGCAGTTCTTC
CDR3: CASSPYSGGALEQFF

J: TRBJ1-1
D: NA
V: TRBV20-1
size: few
DNA: TGCAGTGCTAGAAGTGCGGCAGGGTTGAACACTGAAGCTTTCTTT
CDR3: CSARSAAGLNTEAFF

J: TRBJ2-6
D: NA
V: TRBV28
size: NA
DNA: TGTGCCAGCGGTTTGAGGAGGCAGCACTCTGGGGCCAACGTCCTGACTTTC
CDR3: CASGLRRQHSGANVLTF

J: TRBJ2-1
D: TRBD2
V: TRBV3-1
size: NA
DNA: TGTGCCAGCAGCCAAGACCAGCGGGGGCCAGATGAGCAGTTCTTC
CDR3: CASSQDQRGPDEQFF

J: TRBJ2-1
D: NA
V: TRBV7-2
size: few
DNA: TGTGCCAGCAGCCGTCGGGTCAGGGACATTGCCTACAATGAGCAGTTCTTC
CDR3: CASSRRVRDIAYNEQFF

J: TRBJ2-1
D: NA
V: TRBV7-2
size: NA
DNA: TGTGCCAGCAGCAAATATGTCAGAAATGAGCAGTTCTTC
CDR3: CASSKYVRNEQFF

J: TRBJ2-5
D: TRBD1
V: TRBV4-2
size: few
DNA: TGTGCCAGCAGCCAAGTCGGACAGGGTGAGACCCAGTACTTC
CDR3: CASSQVGQGETQYF

J: TRBJ1-2
D: TRBD1
V: TRBV11-3
size: NA
DNA: TGTGCCAGCAGCTTAGATGCAAGGACAGGCAACTGTGGCTACACCTTC
CDR3: CASSLDARTGNCGYTF

J: TRBJ2-7
D: NA
V: TRBV6-2/TRBV6-3
size: NA
DNA: TGTGCCAGCAGTTCTCCGGGACGGACTCCCTACGAGCAGTACTTC
CDR3: CASSSPGRTPYEQYF

J: TRBJ1-5
D: NA
V: TRBV9
size: NA
DNA: TGTGCCAGCAGCGCGTGGTCAGATAGCAATCAGCCCCAGCATTTT
CDR3: CASSAWSDSNQPQHF

J: TRBJ1-2
D: NA
V: TRBV11-2
size: few
DNA: TGTGCCAGCAGCTTAAATCAGATATCTAACTATGGCTACACCTTC
CDR3: CASSLNQISNYGYTF

J: TRBJ2-1
D: NA
V: TRBV18
size: NA
DNA: TGTGCCAGCTCACCAAGAAGAGGTAATGATCAAAATGAGCAGTTCTTC
CDR3: CASSPRRGNDQNEQFF

J: TRBJ2-3
D: NA
V: TRBV28
size: NA
DNA: TGTGCCAGCAGTATTCCCAGGGTAGGAGATACGCAGTATTTT
CDR3: CASSIPRVGDTQYF

J: TRBJ1-1
D: NA
V: TRBV7-2
size: NA
DNA: TGTGCCAGCAGCCCTCGGCGGGCAGATCACACTGAAGCTTTCTTT
CDR3: CASSPRRADHTEAFF

J: TRBJ2-1
D: NA
V: TRBV6-2/TRBV6-3
size: NA
DNA: TGTGCCAGCAGTTACCTAGGACGGAGCAATGCGCAGTTCTTC
CDR3: CASSYLGRSNAQFF

J: TRBJ1-5
D: NA
V: TRBV28
size: NA
DNA: TGTGCCAGCAGCGGAGGGCGGGAGCAGCCCCAGCATTTT
CDR3: CASSGGREQPQHF

J: TRBJ1-5
D: TRBD1
V: TRBV5-1
size: few
DNA: TGCGCCAGCAGCTTTTACCCCCCGACAGGGGGCAATCAGCCCCAGCATTTT
CDR3: CASSFYPPTGGNQPQHF

J: TRBJ2-3
D: NA
V: TRBV20-1
size: NA
DNA: TGCAGTGCTAGAGATTGTGGTAGGGGATGTTGGGGAACAGATACGCAGTATTTT
CDR3: CSARDCGRGCWGTDTQYF

J: TRBJ2-7
D: NA
V: TRBV5-1
size: few
DNA: TGCGCCAGCAGCTCGGACGGAAGCTCCTACGAGCAGTACTTC
CDR3: CASSSDGSSYEQYF

J: TRBJ1-4
D: NA
V: TRBV4-3
size: NA
DNA: TGCGCCAGCAGCCAAGGACACCGCAATAATGAAAAACTGTTTTTT
CDR3: CASSQGHRNNEKLFF